This passage covers 20 T cell receptor beta chains from one sample sequenced in a study of cytomegalovirus exposure and HLA in healthy donors. PCR primers comprised 60 Vbeta and 13 Jbeta primers. Generated by immunoSEQ multiplex PCR, the TCRdb table keeps only in-frame clones and is missing some. The table has 120,000 or so clones, around 80% seen once. The sample taken for sequencing was PBMCs. Receptors originate from a female donor in good health and CMV-seropositive.

The J gene is TRBJ2-5, the V gene TRBV6-5; 7 bases align to TRBD2. The tail of the sequence fits TRBJ2-7 better, so the J call may be wrong. CDR1 is MNHEY, CDR2 SVGAGI, per germline. The CDR3 consists of 15 residues. In DNA form, the CDR3 reads TGTGCCAGCAGTTACTCGCTGGGGGGGGACTACGAGCAGTACTTC. Translated, it gives CASSYSLGGDYEQYF.

This clone has more than one count but fewer than ten. The chain's CDR3 is CASSATGTPYGYTF. The DNA for the CDR3 is TGTGCCAGCAGCGCCACAGGCACCCCCTATGGCTACACCTTC. The chain joins TRBV9 to TRBJ1-2; D is perhaps TRBD1 (5 bases). From germline, CDR1 is SGDLS and CDR2 YYNGEE. CDR3 length: 14 amino acids. Trimming pared 3 bases from V and 4 bases from J, leaving 13 bases between. The full variable domain, its missing parts supplied by reference TRBV9 and TRBJ1-2, is DSGVTQTPKHLITATGQRVTLRCSPRSGDLSVYWYQQSLDQGLQFLIQYYNGEERAKGNILERFSAQQFPDLHSELNLSSLELGDSALYFCASSATGTPYGYTFGSGTRLTVV.

This clone has more than one count but fewer than ten. The chain recombines TRBV25-1 with TRBJ1-1; 8 positions match TRBD1. The CDR3 length is 15 residues. The germline V gene has CDR1 MGHDK and CDR2 SYGVNS. J was trimmed by 6 bases and V by 2 bases; bases with no gene match: 8. In DNA form, the CDR3 reads TGTGCCAGCAGTGAAACCAGGGGGCGCGTCGCTGAAGCTTTCTTT. Its translation is CASSETRGRVAEAFF.

This chain connects TRBV7-6 to TRBJ1-5; 11 nucleotides align to TRBD1. With V trimmed by 5 bases and J by 1 base, 10 bases remained unmatched. In germline, CDR1 is SGHVS, CDR2 FNYEAQ. The CDR3 consists of 18 residues. CDR3 DNA sequence: TGTGCCAGCAGCCCCAGGACAGGGGGCTTTTTGAGCAATCAGCCCCAGCATTTT. Its translation is CASSPRTGGFLSNQPQHF.

The chain couples TRBV9 to TRBJ2-7; D gene ambiguous. The CDR3 contains 14 residues. The germline CDR1 and CDR2 sequences are SGDLS and YYNGEE. Trimming took off 0 bases at V and 4 bases at J, with 11 bases between the two ends. CDR3 sequence (DNA): TGTGCCAGCAGCGTAGCTACGGGTCAGTACGAGCAGTACTTC. This gives the protein CASSVATGQYEQYF.

The chain has TRBV13 and TRBJ2-3; the D gene is possibly TRBD2 (5 bases). Trimming shortened V by 5 bases and J by 4 bases, and 19 bases separated the two germline ends. There are 16 residues in the CDR3. The germline V gene encodes CDR1 PRHDT and CDR2 FYEKMQ (reference sequence). CDR3 amino acids: CASSQNTRSAADTQYF. The CDR3 region has the DNA TGTGCCAGCAGCCAAAATACTAGGTCCGCGGCAGATACGCAGTATTTT.

The gene calls are TRBV29-1 and TRBJ1-2, with 9 bases matching TRBD1. Germline values: CDR1 SQVTM, CDR2 ANQGSEA. This CDR3 region has 13 residues. The ends lost 3 bases at V and 7 bases at J; junction bases unmatched: 6. The CDR3 loop reads CSVDRDRDAGYTF. CDR3 nucleotides: TGCAGCGTTGACCGGGACAGGGATGCTGGCTACACCTTC.

V and J are TRBV11-2 and TRBJ1-1, with D unresolved. Germline V gives CDR1 SGHAT, CDR2 FQNNGV. CDR3 length equals 13 residues. The V end was cut by 4 bases, the J end by 1 base, with 7 bases between. The CDR3 sequence is CASSSQANTEAFF. CDR3 nucleotide sequence: TGTGCCAGCAGCTCCCAGGCGAACACTGAAGCTTTCTTT.

The J gene is TRBJ2-1, the V gene TRBV7-3; 10 positions agree with TRBD2. V dropped 7 bases and J dropped 8; count of bases not matched to a gene: 17. The germline gives CDR1 SGHTA, CDR2 FQGTGA. The CDR3 has 17 amino acids. The CDR3 loop reads CASTLSGGALSGDEQFF. The CDR3 DNA sequence: TGTGCCAGCACCCTAAGCGGGGGGGCCCTTAGCGGGGATGAGCAGTTCTTC.

The V and J genes are TRBV9 and TRBJ2-5; D unclear. CDR1 SGDLS and CDR2 YYNGEE come from the germline V gene. Trimming removed 0 bases at V and 5 bases at J, with 11 bases between. CDR3 length equals 14 residues. This CDR3 is CASSVGSAAETQYF. In nucleotides, the CDR3 is TGTGCCAGCAGCGTAGGGTCGGCAGCGGAGACCCAGTACTTC.

The chain is built from TRBV18 and TRBJ1-1; no clear D. Between the trimmed V and J ends, which lost 4 bases and 2 bases, there was a span of 8 bases. The CDR3 length is 13 residues. Germline V lookup: CDR1 KGHSH, CDR2 LQKENI. The CDR3 DNA reads TGTGCCAGCTCACGGGAGGTAAACACTGAAGCTTTCTTT. Amino acid sequence: CASSREVNTEAFF. Filled out from reference TRBV18 and TRBJ1-1, the complete variable domain reads NAGVMQNPRHLVRRRGQEARLRCSPMKGHSHVYWYRQLPEEGLKFMVYLQKENIIDESGMPKERFSAEFPKEGPSILRIQQVVRGDSAAYFCASSREVNTEAFFGQGTRLTVV.

The chain has TRBV29-1 and TRBJ1-2, with D possibly TRBD1 on 6 matching bases. CDR1 is SQVTM and CDR2 is ANQGSEA in the germline V gene. This CDR3 has 13 residues. The V and J ends lost 6 bases and 4 bases respectively, with 15 bases between them. DNA for the CDR3: TGCAGCGTGGACAGTCAAGGGGCCTATGGCTACACCTTC. Encoded protein: CSVDSQGAYGYTF.

The gene calls are TRBV27 and TRBJ2-7; 7 bases align to TRBD1. The J segment lost 6 bases and the V segment lost 5 bases, leaving 10 bases of the junction unmatched. Germline lookup yields CDR1 MNHEY and CDR2 SMNVEV (reference sequence). This CDR3 region has 14 residues. The CDR3 nucleotides read TGTGCCAGCAGTCCCCGGACAGGACCCAGCGAGCAGTACTTC. It encodes CASSPRTGPSEQYF.

The chain carries TRBV30 and TRBJ1-5; a weak D match, TRBD1 (6 bases). Germline assignment: CDR1 GTSNPN and CDR2 SVGIG (reference sequence). The CDR3 length is 13 residues. The V end lost 2 bases, the J end lost 4 bases, and 9 bases lay between the germline ends. CDR3 nucleotides: TGTGCCTGGAGTATCCAGGGGAATCAGCCCCAGCATTTT. Its translation: CAWSIQGNQPQHF.

The chain joins TRBV5-4 to TRBJ1-3; D is unclear. V was pared by 4 bases and J by 0 bases, with 8 bases between. CDR3 length: 14 amino acids. Germline CDR1 reads SGHNT; CDR2 reads YYREEE (reference sequence). The CDR3 reads CASSREDSGNTIYF. For the CDR3, the DNA is TGTGCCAGCAGCCGCGAGGACTCTGGAAACACCATATATTTT.

V and J are TRBV6-1 and TRBJ1-5, with 7 bases fitting TRBD1. Germline V CDR1 and CDR2: MNHNS, SASEGT. This CDR3 is built from 14 residues. The trim removed 5 bases at V and 3 bases at J, leaving 4 bases unmatched. CDR3 in amino acids: CASSLGQANQPQHF. The CDR3 DNA reads TGTGCCAGCAGTCTCGGACAGGCCAATCAGCCCCAGCATTTT.

This clone has a single count. This rearrangement joins TRBV7-2 to TRBJ1-2; TRBD1 might be the D (6 bases). V was pared by 5 bases and J by 4 bases, with 14 bases between. From germline, CDR1 is SGHTA and CDR2 FQGNSA. The CDR3 is made up of 14 amino acids. This CDR3 is CASSPSRGGYGYTF. The CDR3, as DNA: TGTGCCAGCAGCCCCAGTAGAGGGGGCTATGGCTACACCTTC.

In nucleotides, the CDR3 is TGTGCCTGGAGTGCGTATAGGGGTGGCTACACCTTC. Translated: CAWSAYRGGYTF. The chain combines TRBV30 with TRBJ1-2, with D possibly TRBD1 on 5 matching bases. V shed 1 base and J shed 7 bases, with 10 bases lying between them. The CDR3 covers 12 residues. CDR1 GTSNPN and CDR2 SVGIG come from the germline V gene (reference sequence).

V gene TRBV6-5 combines with J gene TRBJ1-5; a possible D gene is TRBD1 (6 bases). Looked up from germline, CDR1 is MNHEY and CDR2 is SVGAGI. Trimming cost V 6 bases and J 5 bases, with 14 bases left between them. CDR3 size: 14 residues. CDR3 protein: CASRPSRGYQPQHF. The DNA for the CDR3 is TGTGCCAGCAGACCATCTAGGGGGTATCAGCCCCAGCATTTT.

The chain joins TRBV10-3 to TRBJ2-3; D perhaps matches TRBD1 (6 bases). V was shortened by 3 bases and J by 3 bases, with 13 bases between the two germline ends. The germline gives CDR1 ENHRY, CDR2 SYGVKD. The CDR3 runs to 15 residues. The CDR3, as DNA: TGTGCCATCAGTGATTCAGGGGTCGGAACAGATACGCAGTATTTT. Amino acid sequence: CAISDSGVGTDTQYF.